This T cell receptor beta chain was sequenced during a study of blood T cell repertoires in COVID-19. Per germline, CDR1 MDHEN and CDR2 SYDVKM. The CDR3 sequence is 15 residues long. The V and J ends lost 5 bases and 1 base respectively, with 14 bases between them. Only in-frame clones appear in the TCRdb table, and some are missing; sequencing was by immunoSEQ multiplex PCR. The repertoire includes 310,000 or so clones, approximately 90% of them detected once, and approximately 2% sits in the top ten. This TCR was sampled from a young woman with COVID-19, enrolled during active disease. The specimen was peripheral blood. V gene TRBV28 combines with J gene TRBJ1-1, with unresolved D. CDR3 residues: CASSRRGYQNTEAFF. CDR3 sequence (DNA): TGTGCCAGCAGTCGACGAGGTTATCAGAACACTGAAGCTTTCTTT.